The sample holds one count of the clone carrying this T cell receptor beta chain. In the source study's methods: Reference gene primers were amplified, and this amplification served to estimate nucleated cell counts. Only in-frame clones appear in the TCRdb table, and some are missing; sequencing was by immunoSEQ multiplex PCR. Clone size and the V and J calls come from that table; the DNA yielded D and trimming. The table includes 190,000 or so clones, 85% to 90% detected once. This sample is drawn from a study of blood T cell repertoires in COVID-19. Study-wide context: Material from acute and convalescent COVID-19 was sourced from the United States, Italy and Spain. The cDNA or gDNA used as material had been derived from T cells, B-cell-depleted T cells, or PBMCs.

The CDR3 spans 16 residues. The V and J ends lost 2 bases and 10 bases respectively, with 21 bases between them. CDR1 and CDR2 (germline): MNHNS, SASEGT. The gene calls are TRBV6-1 and TRBJ2-1; TRBD1 is a possible D gene (6 bases). The TCR sequence derives from a man between 45 and 60 years old with acute or convalescent COVID-19. The specimen sequenced was peripheral blood. CDR3 bases: TGTGCCAGCAGTGAACACAGGGTCACTTCGGAAGGAGAGCAGTTCTTC. This sequence encodes CASSEHRVTSEGEQFF.